The 29 T cell receptor beta chains below all came from one sample that was sequenced in a study of cytomegalovirus exposure and HLA in healthy donors. Primers included in the PCR were 60 Vbeta and 13 Jbeta primers. Method: immunoSEQ multiplex PCR; TCRdb's copy keeps in-frame clones and lacks some. This table lists tens of thousands of clones. The material sequenced was PBMCs. The receptors here all came from a female donor in good health and CMV-seropositive.

In nucleotides, the CDR3 is TGTGCCAGCAGCGAGGGACAGGGGGCCTCCTACGAGCAGTACTTC. Its protein is CASSEGQGASYEQYF. V usage is TRBV6-5 and J usage is TRBJ2-7; 12 positions match TRBD1. V was pared by 6 bases and J by 0 bases, with 3 bases of the junction left unmatched. The CDR3 totals 15 residues. Germline V lookup: CDR1 MNHEY, CDR2 SVGAGI.

The chain carries TRBV6-6 and TRBJ1-1; unclear D gene. The germline V and J ends were trimmed by 5 bases and 3 bases, with 10 bases remaining between them. The CDR3 covers 13 residues. Germline V gene data show CDR1 as MNHNY and CDR2 as SVGAGI (reference sequence). CDR3 sequence: CASSDYEDTEAFF. The CDR3 region has the DNA TGTGCCAGCAGTGACTATGAGGACACTGAAGCTTTCTTT.

The J gene is TRBJ2-6, the V gene TRBV2, with D possibly being TRBD1 (6 bases). The CDR3 loop spans 16 amino acids. The germline CDR1 and CDR2 sequences are SNHLY and FYNNEI. The ends were cut back, 4 bases at V and 0 bases at J, with 10 bases in the middle. The CDR3, as DNA: TGTGCCAGCAGTGCGACAGGAATCTCTGGGGCCAACGTCCTGACTTTC. It specifies CASSATGISGANVLTF.

The chain recombines TRBV27 with TRBJ1-2; D is perhaps TRBD1 (5 bases). V lost 4 bases and J lost 8, with 11 bases in between. The CDR3 has 12 residues. Looked up from germline, CDR1 is MNHEY and CDR2 is SMNVEV (reference sequence). In DNA, the CDR3 is TGTGCCAGCAGTTCCGACAGAAGGGGCTACACCTTC. Protein product: CASSSDRRGYTF.

The chain joins TRBV5-5 to TRBJ1-1, with 8 bases aligning to TRBD1. With 0 bases clipped from V and 1 base from J, the junction kept 14 bases outside the gene matches. There are 19 residues in the CDR3. From germline, CDR1 is SGHKS and CDR2 YYEKEE (reference sequence). The CDR3 sequence: CASSLGSRTGWGENTEAFF. The CDR3 DNA is TGTGCCAGCAGCTTGGGTAGTAGGACAGGGTGGGGAGAGAACACTGAAGCTTTCTTT.

The V gene is TRBV7-6, the J gene TRBJ1-6, with TRBD1 matching 8 bases. Germline V gene lookup returns CDR1 SGHVS and CDR2 FNYEAQ. This CDR3 region has 17 residues. J gave up 9 bases and V 5 bases, and 15 bases lay outside the gene matches. DNA for the CDR3: TGTGCCAGCAGCGTAGGGGTCAGGGGGCGCGGAGGTTCACCCCTCCACTTT. As protein: CASSVGVRGRGGSPLHF. Full variable domain (remainder filled in from reference TRBV7-6 and TRBJ1-6): GAGVSQSPRYKVTKRGQDVALRCDPISGHVSLYWYRQALGQGPEFLTYFNYEAQQDKSGLPNDRFSAERPEGSISTLTIQRTEQRDSAMYRCASSVGVRGRGGSPLHFGNGTRLTVT.

This chain connects TRBV5-1 to TRBJ2-7; 7 positions match TRBD1. Trimming cost V 1 base and J 0 bases; bases outside gene matches: 7. Germline CDR1 and CDR2: SGHRS and YFSETQ. This CDR3 comprises 16 residues. In DNA, the CDR3 is TGCGCCAGCAGCTTGAGGGTGGGGGACAGCTCCTACGAGCAGTACTTC. Translation: CASSLRVGDSSYEQYF.

The rearrangement uses TRBV5-4 and TRBJ1-1, with D perhaps matching TRBD1 (5 bases). From germline, CDR1 is SGHNT and CDR2 YYREEE (reference sequence). The CDR3 runs 16 residues. V lost 0 bases to trimming and J lost 0 bases, with 12 bases between them. DNA for the CDR3: TGTGCCAGCAGCTTGGTGGGGGGTGGAATGAACACTGAAGCTTTCTTT. It encodes CASSLVGGGMNTEAFF.

This chain uses TRBV18 with TRBJ2-3, with D tentatively TRBD2 (6 bases). In germline, CDR1 is KGHSH, CDR2 LQKENI. Trimming took off 6 bases at V and 6 bases at J, with 22 bases between the two ends. The CDR3 extends over 16 amino acids. CDR3 residues: CASSFGGSAASDTQYF. The CDR3 nucleotides read TGTGCCAGCTCGTTCGGAGGGAGTGCTGCGTCGGATACGCAGTATTTT.

The J gene is TRBJ2-7, the V gene TRBV4-2; 10 bases match TRBD2. J gave up 2 bases and V 2 bases, and 3 bases lay outside the gene matches. In germline, CDR1 is LGHNA, CDR2 YNFKEQ. The CDR3 contains 15 residues. The DNA of the CDR3 is TGTGCCAGCAGCCAAAGGACTAGCGGTCCCTACGAGCAGTACTTC. This encodes CASSQRTSGPYEQYF.

The chain couples TRBV27 to TRBJ2-7, with TRBD1 matching over 9 bases. Per the germline V gene, CDR1 is MNHEY and CDR2 is SMNVEV (reference sequence). The CDR3 has 14 residues. Trimming removed 5 bases from V and 5 bases from J; junction bases left unmatched: 7. For the CDR3, the DNA is TGTGCCAGCAGTCGCCCCGGACAGGGGCACGAGCAGTACTTC. Translating gives CASSRPGQGHEQYF.

This sequence joins TRBV6-6 and TRBJ2-1; the D gene is possibly TRBD2 (6 bases). Germline V gene sequence: CDR1 MNHNY, CDR2 SVGAGI (reference sequence). Between the trimmed V and J ends, which lost 2 bases and 5 bases, there was a span of 13 bases. The CDR3 totals 15 residues. The CDR3 DNA sequence: TGTGCCAGCAGTTACCCCGGGACTTCAGACAATGAGCAGTTCTTC. It specifies CASSYPGTSDNEQFF.

V usage is TRBV5-1 and J usage is TRBJ2-2; 7 bases fit TRBD1. V gave up 0 bases and J gave up 0 bases; unmatched junction bases: 5. Germline V gene data show CDR1 as SGHRS and CDR2 as YFSETQ. The CDR3 contains 17 residues. CDR3 nucleotides: TGCGCCAGCAGCTTGGAGGCACAGGGGCCGAACACCGGGGAGCTGTTTTTT. This encodes CASSLEAQGPNTGELFF.

This chain links TRBV15 with TRBJ1-2; D is uncertain. Looked up from germline, CDR1 is LNHNV and CDR2 is YYDKDF (reference sequence). The V end lost 1 base, the J end lost 5 bases, and 14 bases lay between the germline ends. CDR3 length: 15 amino acids. CDR3: CATSRGGNDGYGYTF. CDR3 nucleotide sequence: TGTGCCACCAGCAGAGGCGGCAACGACGGGTATGGCTACACCTTC.

V usage is TRBV9 and J usage is TRBJ2-5, with a tentative D call TRBD2 (6 bases). The CDR3 length is 13 residues. Trimming took off 3 bases at V and 1 base at J, with 7 bases between the two ends. From germline, CDR1 is SGDLS and CDR2 YYNGEE. The CDR3 is CASSGSGQETQYF. The CDR3, as DNA: TGTGCCAGCAGCGGTAGCGGCCAAGAGACCCAGTACTTC. The full variable domain, rest sourced from reference TRBV9 and TRBJ2-5, is DSGVTQTPKHLITATGQRVTLRCSPRSGDLSVYWYQQSLDQGLQFLIQYYNGEERAKGNILERFSAQQFPDLHSELNLSSLELGDSALYFCASSGSGQETQYFGPGTRLLVL.

The V and J genes are TRBV28 and TRBJ2-6; 12 nucleotides agree with TRBD2. V lost 2 bases to trimming and J lost 0 bases; unmatched junction nucleotides: 2. CDR1 and CDR2 (germline): MDHEN, SYDVKM. CDR3 length: 18 amino acids. CDR3 sequence (DNA): TGTGCCAGCAGTTTAGGACTAGCGGGGAACTCTGGGGCCAACGTCCTGACTTTC. It codes for CASSLGLAGNSGANVLTF.

V and J are TRBV7-6 and TRBJ2-7, with TRBD1 matching over 10 bases. Germline V gene sequence: CDR1 SGHVS, CDR2 FNYEAQ. The trim removed 1 base at V and 7 bases at J, leaving 10 bases unmatched. This CDR3 comprises 16 residues. CDR3 in amino acids: CASSLGAGTGVREQYF. In DNA form, the CDR3 reads TGTGCCAGCAGCTTAGGGGCCGGGACAGGGGTCAGGGAGCAGTACTTC.

This chain links TRBV7-3 with TRBJ2-3, with D possibly being TRBD2 (5 bases). CDR3 length: 13 residues. Germline V gene lookup returns CDR1 SGHTA and CDR2 FQGTGA. Trimming shortened V by 3 bases and J by 4 bases, and 8 bases separated the two germline ends. As DNA, the CDR3 is TGTGCCAGCAGCTTTAAGGGAGCAGATACGCAGTATTTT. Its protein product is CASSFKGADTQYF.

The rearrangement joins TRBV5-1 to TRBJ2-3; 7 positions match TRBD1. Germline assignment: CDR1 SGHRS and CDR2 YFSETQ. The ends lost 4 bases at V and 2 bases at J; junction bases unmatched: 4. The CDR3 covers 14 residues. The CDR3 nucleotides read TGCGCCAGCAGCACACAGGGGCTCACAGATACGCAGTATTTT. It specifies CASSTQGLTDTQYF.

This chain links TRBV19 with TRBJ2-7; TRBD2 aligns across 7 bases. Trimming cost V 5 bases and J 3 bases; bases outside gene matches: 10. CDR1 and CDR2 from the germline V gene are LNHDA and SQIVND (reference sequence). The CDR3 sequence is 15 residues long. The CDR3 loop is CASSSPETSHYEQYF. The CDR3 bases are TGTGCCAGTAGTTCGCCCGAGACTAGCCACTACGAGCAGTACTTC.

The genes are TRBV6-5 and TRBJ1-1, with D maybe TRBD1 (5 bases). The CDR3 has 15 amino acids. V was cut by 1 base and J by 4 bases, with 13 bases left in between. Germline assignment: CDR1 MNHEY and CDR2 SVGAGI. Written as DNA, the CDR3 is TGTGCCAGCAGTTACTTCCCAGGGTCAGGCACTGAAGCTTTCTTT. This sequence encodes CASSYFPGSGTEAFF.

The genes are TRBV18 and TRBJ2-5, with D perhaps matching TRBD1 (6 bases). This CDR3 is built from 16 residues. V lost 0 bases to trimming and J lost 4 bases, with 15 bases between them. Germline CDR1 is KGHSH and CDR2 is LQKENI. The CDR3 sequence: CASSPPYQGSGETQYF. CDR3 sequence (DNA): TGTGCCAGCTCACCACCATACCAGGGGAGTGGAGAGACCCAGTACTTC.

As for this clone: The junction departs from the called germline gene at one end, perhaps through a read error. J is TRBJ1-5 and V is TRBV19; TRBD1 matches 7 bases. Germline V gene lookup returns CDR1 LNHDA and CDR2 SQIVND (reference sequence). The CDR3 extends over 17 amino acids. In nucleotides, the CDR3 is TGTGCCAGTAGTGTAGAGTCGGCTTGGGACAGCTCTCAGCCCCAGCATTTT. The encoded protein is CASSVESAWDSSQPQHF.

The genes are TRBV4-2 and TRBJ2-1, with no clear D. The CDR3 is made up of 15 amino acids. From germline, CDR1 is LGHNA and CDR2 YNFKEQ. Deletions cut 1 base from V and 0 bases from J, with 7 bases between. The CDR3 DNA reads as TGTGCCAGCAGCCAAGGTTTCTCCTCCTACAATGAGCAGTTCTTC. It encodes CASSQGFSSYNEQFF.

This chain joins TRBV19 and TRBJ2-1, with unresolved D. The CDR3 sequence is 14 residues long. Between the trimmed V and J ends, which lost 7 bases and 2 bases, there was a span of 12 bases. The germline gives CDR1 LNHDA, CDR2 SQIVND (reference sequence). Here the CDR3 DNA reads TGTGCCAGTAATTTCGGCGGCACCTACAATGAGCAGTTCTTC. Amino acid sequence: CASNFGGTYNEQFF.

The genes are TRBV5-1 and TRBJ1-2; D may be TRBD1 (6 bases). The V gene's germline CDR1 is SGHRS and CDR2 YFSETQ. The CDR3 is made up of 13 amino acids. Trimming removed 5 bases from V and 8 bases from J, with 16 bases in between. The CDR3 is CASSFVQGKGYTF. CDR3 in DNA: TGCGCCAGCAGTTTCGTGCAGGGGAAGGGCTACACCTTC. Full variable domain (outside the CDR3, taken from reference TRBV5-1 and TRBJ1-2): KAGVTQTPRYLIKTRGQQVTLSCSPISGHRSVSWYQQTPGQGLQFLFEYFSETQRNKGNFPGRFSGRQFSNSRSEMNVSTLELGDSALYLCASSFVQGKGYTFGSGTRLTVV.

This sequence joins TRBV28 and TRBJ2-1; 8 nucleotides agree with TRBD1. The CDR3 runs to 16 residues. The germline V gene has CDR1 MDHEN and CDR2 SYDVKM. V lost 4 bases to trimming and J lost 4 bases; unmatched junction nucleotides: 9. The CDR3 loop is CASSSSGTGGYNEQFF. In DNA, the CDR3 is TGTGCCAGCAGTTCTTCCGGGACAGGCGGGTACAATGAGCAGTTCTTC.

The chain recombines TRBV19 with TRBJ1-5; tentative D call: TRBD1 (5 bases). Trimming pared 1 base from V and 6 bases from J, leaving 7 bases between. This CDR3 comprises 13 residues. CDR1 LNHDA and CDR2 SQIVND come from the germline V gene (reference sequence). CDR3 residues: CASSIAGVQPQHF. The CDR3 bases are TGTGCCAGTAGTATAGCGGGGGTTCAGCCCCAGCATTTT.

This chain connects TRBV4-1 to TRBJ1-1; the D gene is possibly TRBD1 (6 bases). The CDR3 length is 18 residues. The germline V gene encodes CDR1 MGHRA and CDR2 YSYEKL. Trimming left V 3 bases short and J 4 bases short, with 24 bases between. The CDR3 region has the DNA TGCGCCAGCAGCCAGAACTTAGGGGGGGCGAGGGTGATCACTGAAGCTTTCTTT. Amino acids: CASSQNLGGARVITEAFF.